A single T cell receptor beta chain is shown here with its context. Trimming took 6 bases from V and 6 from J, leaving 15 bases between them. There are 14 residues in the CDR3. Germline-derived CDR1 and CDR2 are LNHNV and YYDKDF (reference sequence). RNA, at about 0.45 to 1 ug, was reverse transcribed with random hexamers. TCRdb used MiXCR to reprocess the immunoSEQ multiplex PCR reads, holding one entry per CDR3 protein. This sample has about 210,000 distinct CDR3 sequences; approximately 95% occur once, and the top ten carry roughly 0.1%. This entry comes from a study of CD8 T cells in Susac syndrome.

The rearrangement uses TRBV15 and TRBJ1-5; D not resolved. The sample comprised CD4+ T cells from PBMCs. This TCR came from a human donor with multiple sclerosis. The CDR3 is CATSRQVVGQPQHF. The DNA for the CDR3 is TGTGCCACCAGTCGGCAGGTTGTTGGTCAGCCCCAGCATTTT.